These 23 T cell receptor beta chains came from one sample sequenced in a study of blood T cells in healthy people across ages. The authors ran a second PCR of about 7 to 11 cycles using a sample-barcoded 5' primer and a J-beta primer mix. Using its own MiXCR run on the 5' RACE reads, TCRdb lists one record per CDR3 protein. The sample lists roughly 1.5 million distinct CDR3 sequences, about 42% occurring once. The sequenced sample was blood. The origin of the receptors is a woman younger than 30 in good health.

The count of this clonotype is one. The chain links TRBV15 to TRBJ2-1; TRBD2 agrees at 7 bases. V was clipped by 3 bases and J by 0 bases; unmatched bases: 11. The CDR3 covers 18 residues. Germline values: CDR1 LNHNV, CDR2 YYDKDF (reference sequence). CDR3 coding DNA: TGTGCCACCAGCAGTGCCCTAGCGGCACTGTCCTCCTACAATGAGCAGTTCTTC. Protein: CATSSALAALSSYNEQFF.

This clonotype was seen more than once but under ten times. The chain links TRBV29-1 to TRBJ2-1; weak D call: TRBD1 (6 bases). V lost 3 bases, J lost 0 bases, and 9 bases lay in between. The CDR3 consists of 14 residues. Germline loops: CDR1 SQVTM, CDR2 ANQGSEA. The chain's CDR3 is CSVEGQSSYNEQFF. CDR3 in DNA: TGCAGCGTTGAGGGACAAAGCTCCTACAATGAGCAGTTCTTC.

This rearrangement joins TRBV7-9 to TRBJ2-3; 9 positions agree with TRBD2. Germline assignment: CDR1 SEHNR and CDR2 FQNEAQ (reference sequence). The V and J ends lost 1 base and 3 bases, in that order; junction bases with no gene match: 5. CDR3 size: 16 residues. CDR3 nucleotides: TGTGCCAGCAGCTTAGTAGCGGGACTAGCTACAGATACGCAGTATTTT. Translated: CASSLVAGLATDTQYF. The full variable domain, its missing parts supplied by reference TRBV7-9 and TRBJ2-3, is DTGVSQNPRHKITKRGQNVTFRCDPISEHNRLYWYRQTLGQGPEFLTYFQNEAQLEKSRLLSDRFSAERPKGSFSTLEIQRTEQGDSAMYLCASSLVAGLATDTQYFGPGTRLTVL.

The chain employs TRBV7-9 and TRBJ2-4; TRBD1 matches 7 bases. The CDR3 consists of 14 residues. Germline V gives CDR1 SEHNR, CDR2 FQNEAQ (reference sequence). With 7 bases clipped from V and 2 bases from J, the junction kept 5 bases outside the gene matches. CDR3 amino acids: CASTVQGSKNIQYF. The CDR3 region has the DNA TGTGCCAGCACCGTACAGGGGTCCAAAAACATTCAGTACTTC.

This clonotype was recorded a few times. The CDR3 region is CAISEGEHNEQFF. CDR3 DNA sequence: TGTGCCATCAGTGAGGGGGAGCACAATGAGCAGTTCTTC. The gene calls are TRBV10-3 and TRBJ2-1; D possibly corresponds to TRBD2 (5 bases). Deletions cut 2 bases from V and 5 bases from J, with 7 bases between. The CDR3 is 13 residues long. In germline, CDR1 is ENHRY, CDR2 SYGVKD.

This clonotype appeared a few times. The V and J genes are TRBV5-1 and TRBJ1-2; D possibly corresponds to TRBD1 (6 bases). Germline V CDR1 and CDR2: SGHRS, YFSETQ. This CDR3 region has 17 residues. Deletions cut 1 base from V and 4 bases from J, with 20 bases between. CDR3 region: CASSLQISQGGVYGYTF. CDR3 nucleotide sequence: TGCGCCAGCAGCTTGCAAATATCACAGGGTGGAGTCTATGGCTACACCTTC.

V gene TRBV5-1 combines with J gene TRBJ2-1; D perhaps matches TRBD2 (6 bases). Per germline, CDR1 SGHRS and CDR2 YFSETQ. Between the trimmed V and J ends, which lost 6 bases and 0 bases, there was a span of 13 bases. The CDR3 has 15 amino acids. CDR3 protein: CASTPDGGSYNEQFF. CDR3 nucleotide sequence: TGCGCCAGCACCCCGGACGGGGGCTCCTACAATGAGCAGTTCTTC.

J is TRBJ1-6 and V is TRBV6-7, with D possibly matching TRBD1 (5 bases). TRBV6-7 is known as an ORF, though its function is uncertain. Trimming removed 10 bases at V and 14 bases at J, with 12 bases between. This CDR3 region has 10 residues. As DNA, the CDR3 is TGTGCCACCGGAGGGGAGTCCCTCCACTTT. As protein: CATGGESLHF.

As for this clonotype: Being one base from a much bigger clone, this may be a read error. The chain joins TRBV7-3 to TRBJ2-3; TRBD2 might be the D (5 bases). Germline CDR1 and CDR2: SGHTA and FQGTGA. The CDR3 is made up of 12 amino acids. The CDR3 nucleotides read TGTGTCAGCAGCTCGGGGTCAGATACGCAGTATTTT. Translated: CVSSSGSDTQYF. The full variable domain, rest sourced from reference TRBV7-3 and TRBJ2-3, is GAGVSQTPSNKVTEKGKYVELRCDPISGHTALYWYRQSLGQGPEFLIYFQGTGAADDSGLPNDRFFAVRPEGSVSTLKIQRTERGDSAVYLCVSSSGSDTQYFGPGTRLTVL.

The chain couples TRBV15 to TRBJ2-3; 7 bases match TRBD1. Germline CDR1 reads LNHNV; CDR2 reads YYDKDF (reference sequence). This CDR3 region has 16 residues. After removal of 5 bases from V and 0 bases from J, the junction contained 8 bases not matched to a gene. The CDR3 here is CATSGEDRESTDTQYF. CDR3 bases: TGTGCCACCAGCGGGGAAGACAGGGAGAGCACAGATACGCAGTATTTT.

CDR3 sequence (DNA): TGCAGCATTGGAATCCCAACTAATGAAAAACTGTTTTTT. It translates to CSIGIPTNEKLFF. V and J are TRBV29-1 and TRBJ1-4; D is undetermined. The CDR3 consists of 13 residues. Trimming left V 8 bases short and J 0 bases short, with 10 bases between. Germline CDR1 SQVTM, CDR2 ANQGSEA. The variable domain in full, completed from reference TRBV29-1 and TRBJ1-4, reads SAVISQKPSRDICQRGTSLTIQCQVDSQVTMMFWYRQQPGQSLTLIATANQGSEATYESGFVIDKFPISRPNLTFSTLTVSNMSPEDSSIYLCSIGIPTNEKLFFGSGTQLSVL.

The genes are TRBV6-2 or TRBV6-3 and TRBJ2-7, with 7 bases that match TRBD2. The CDR3 is 12 amino acids. Germline loops: CDR1 MNHEY, CDR2 SVGEGT. V dropped 2 bases and J dropped 10; count of bases not matched to a gene: 5. This chain's CDR3 is CASSYRLAGQYF. The DNA of the CDR3 is TGTGCCAGCAGTTACCGACTAGCAGGCCAGTACTTC.

This clonotype was seen a few times. V usage is TRBV6-5 and J usage is TRBJ2-1; 10 bases line up with TRBD1. V shed 7 bases and J 6 bases; nucleotides not matched to a gene: 9. The CDR3 totals 15 residues. The germline CDR1 and CDR2 sequences are MNHEY and SVGAGI. The CDR3 DNA is TGTGCCAGCAATGTAGGACAGGGGGATTTCAATGAGCAGTTCTTC. This gives the protein CASNVGQGDFNEQFF.

The table lists this clonotype with a few counts. The rearrangement uses TRBV20-1 and TRBJ1-5; the D gene is possibly TRBD1 (6 bases). Per germline, CDR1 DFQATT and CDR2 SNEGSKA (reference sequence). Trimming removed 3 bases from V and 1 base from J, with 10 bases in between. This CDR3 is built from 14 residues. This CDR3 is CSARDSRSNQPQHF. CDR3 DNA: TGCAGTGCTAGGGACAGTCGGAGCAATCAGCCCCAGCATTTT.

V and J are TRBV29-1 and TRBJ2-5; D possibly corresponds to TRBD2 (5 bases). Trimming removed 6 bases from V and 0 bases from J, with 8 bases in between. The CDR3 is 12 residues long. The germline V gene has CDR1 SQVTM and CDR2 ANQGSEA. CDR3 protein: CSVGLYQETQYF. DNA for the CDR3: TGCAGCGTCGGACTGTACCAAGAGACCCAGTACTTC.

This chain links TRBV10-3 with TRBJ2-3; D may be TRBD1 (5 bases). Germline CDR1 ENHRY, CDR2 SYGVKD. Trimming stripped 7 bases from V and 8 bases from J, with 19 bases between. The CDR3 covers 14 residues. CDR3 sequence: CAIKADREIRTQYF. The CDR3, as DNA: TGTGCCATCAAGGCCGACAGAGAGATTCGTACGCAGTATTTT.

Concerning this clonotype itself: Mismatch with germline at one junction end may stem from a read error. The rearrangement joins TRBV4-1 to TRBJ2-7; D call uncertain. Germline assignment: CDR1 MGHRA and CDR2 YSYEKL. The CDR3 loop spans 14 amino acids. The CDR3 nucleotides read TGCGCCAGCAACCAAGGCCCCCCCGGCTACGAGCAGTACTTC. This codes for CASNQGPPGYEQYF.

This clonotype was seen a few times. This sequence joins TRBV20-1 and TRBJ2-5; 8 nucleotides agree with TRBD1. The CDR3 totals 14 residues. The germline V gene has CDR1 DFQATT and CDR2 SNEGSKA (reference sequence). J gave up 4 bases and V 0 bases, and 4 bases lay outside the gene matches. As DNA, the CDR3 is TGCAGTGCTAGAGATCCAGGACAGGGAGAGACCCAGTACTTC. Translating gives CSARDPGQGETQYF.

CDR3 coding DNA: TGTGCCAGCAGCTTGACAGAGGGCGAAGCTTTCTTT. This codes for CASSLTEGEAFF. The gene calls are TRBV11-2 and TRBJ1-1, with D maybe TRBD1 (5 bases). Trimming left V 3 bases short and J 8 bases short, with 10 bases between. Germline CDR1 and CDR2: SGHAT and FQNNGV. The CDR3 has 12 amino acids.

The rearrangement links TRBV10-3 to TRBJ1-2; possible D gene TRBD1, 5 bases. This CDR3 contains 12 residues. With 4 bases removed from V and 8 bases from J, the gap between germline ends came to 11 bases. CDR1 and CDR2 from the germline V gene are ENHRY and SYGVKD. The DNA of the CDR3 is TGTGCCATCAGTGGGGACCCGGGGGGCTACACCTTC. It yields the protein CAISGDPGGYTF.

The chain is built from TRBV5-1 and TRBJ2-5; possibly TRBD2 for D (5 bases). There are 15 residues in the CDR3. Trimming shortened V by 2 bases and J by 2 bases, and 13 bases separated the two germline ends. Germline V gives CDR1 SGHRS, CDR2 YFSETQ. Written as DNA, the CDR3 is TGCGCCAGCAGCTTAGATGGCTGGGAGCAAGAGACCCAGTACTTC. Its protein is CASSLDGWEQETQYF.

V usage is TRBV7-2 and J usage is TRBJ2-1; 9 bases line up with TRBD2. Trimming removed 2 bases from V and 7 bases from J; junction bases left unmatched: 12. The CDR3 covers 17 residues. Per germline, CDR1 SGHTA and CDR2 FQGNSA. The CDR3 here is CASSLRLARGGLNEQFF. The DNA of the CDR3 is TGTGCCAGCAGCTTAAGGCTAGCGCGGGGGGGCTTAAATGAGCAGTTCTTC.

This clonotype showed up just a few times. The gene calls are TRBV7-2 and TRBJ2-7; D possibly uses TRBD1 or TRBD2 (6 bases each). Trimming took off 1 base at V and 3 bases at J, with 13 bases between the two ends. The CDR3 sequence is 15 residues long. Germline loops: CDR1 SGHTA, CDR2 FQGNSA. CDR3 coding DNA: TGTGCCAGCAGCTTAGGGGGGGCTAGGATCTACGAGCAGTACTTC. Its protein is CASSLGGARIYEQYF.